Each of the 3 T cell receptor beta chains below was sequenced from the same sample in a study of blood T cell repertoires in COVID-19. The table came from immunoSEQ multiplex PCR; TCRdb's copy has only in-frame clones and leaves some out. The data contain a few hundred thousand clones, about 80% of them seen just once; the ten biggest clones take up approximately 1.3%. Sequences were obtained from PBMCs or T cells enriched from blood (not recorded which). These receptors originate from a woman aged 40 to 55 with acute COVID-19.

The J gene is TRBJ2-1, the V gene TRBV7-9; 12 positions agree with TRBD2. Losses at the gene ends were 5 bases for V and 8 bases for J; bases not matched to a gene: 7. CDR3 length: 15 residues. CDR1 and CDR2 from the germline V gene are SEHNR and FQNEAQ (reference sequence). In nucleotides, the CDR3 is TGTGCCAGCAGCCCCCCGGGACTAGCGGGCGATGAGCAGTTCTTC. Amino acids: CASSPPGLAGDEQFF.

This rearrangement joins TRBV5-6 to TRBJ1-1, with no clear D. The V end lost 0 bases, the J end lost 5 bases, and 8 bases lay between the germline ends. Germline V gene lookup returns CDR1 SGHDT and CDR2 YYEEEE. This CDR3 comprises 13 residues. CDR3 in amino acids: CASSLAAGTEAFF. The CDR3 DNA is TGTGCCAGCAGCTTGGCGGCCGGGACTGAAGCTTTCTTT.

The chain links TRBV14 to TRBJ1-6; 7 positions match TRBD1. The CDR3 is 15 amino acids. In germline, CDR1 is SGHDN, CDR2 FVKESK. The trim removed 5 bases at V and 1 base at J, leaving 2 bases unmatched. CDR3 loop: CASSAGGSYNSPLHF. CDR3 coding DNA: TGTGCCAGCAGCGCAGGGGGGTCCTATAATTCACCCCTCCACTTT.